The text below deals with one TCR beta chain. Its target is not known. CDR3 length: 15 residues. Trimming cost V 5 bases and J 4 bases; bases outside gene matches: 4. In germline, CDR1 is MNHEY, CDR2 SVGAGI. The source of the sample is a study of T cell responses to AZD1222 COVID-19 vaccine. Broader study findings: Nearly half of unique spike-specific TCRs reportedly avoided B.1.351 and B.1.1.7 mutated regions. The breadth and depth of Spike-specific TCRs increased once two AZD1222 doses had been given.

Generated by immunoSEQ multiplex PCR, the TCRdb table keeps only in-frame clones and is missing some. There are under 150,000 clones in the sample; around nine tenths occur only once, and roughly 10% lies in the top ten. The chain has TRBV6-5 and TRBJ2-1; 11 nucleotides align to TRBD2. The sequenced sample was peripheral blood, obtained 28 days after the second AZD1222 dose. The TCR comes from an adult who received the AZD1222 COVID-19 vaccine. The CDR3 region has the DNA TGTGCCAGCAGTCAGACTAGCGGGACTTACAATGAGCAGTTCTTC. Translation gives CASSQTSGTYNEQFF.